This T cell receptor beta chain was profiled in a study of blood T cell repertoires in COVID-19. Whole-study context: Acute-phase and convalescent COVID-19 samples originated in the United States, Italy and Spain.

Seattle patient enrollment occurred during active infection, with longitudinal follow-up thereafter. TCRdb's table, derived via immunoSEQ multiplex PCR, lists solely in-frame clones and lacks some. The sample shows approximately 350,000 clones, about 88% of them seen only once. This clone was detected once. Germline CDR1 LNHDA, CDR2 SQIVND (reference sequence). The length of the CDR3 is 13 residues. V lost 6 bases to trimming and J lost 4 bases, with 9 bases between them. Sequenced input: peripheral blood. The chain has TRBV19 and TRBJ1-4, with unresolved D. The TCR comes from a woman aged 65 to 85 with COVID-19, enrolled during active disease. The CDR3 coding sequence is TGTGCCAGTAGCGAGGGTGTTAATGAAAAACTGTTTTTT. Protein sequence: CASSEGVNEKLFF. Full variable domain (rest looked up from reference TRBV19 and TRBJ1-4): DGGITQSPKYLFRKEGQNVTLSCEQNLNHDAMYWYRQDPGQGLRLIYYSQIVNDFQKGDIAEGYSVSREKKESFPLTVTSAQKNPTAFYLCASSEGVNEKLFFGSGTQLSVL.